Shown below are 9 T cell receptor beta chains from a single sample sequenced in a study of cytomegalovirus exposure and HLA in healthy donors. Vbeta (60) and Jbeta (13) primers were used in the PCR. TCRdb's copy holds only in-frame clones and misses some; the assay was immunoSEQ multiplex PCR. The sample includes 150,000 or so clones, over 60% of them seen just once. Input material: PBMCs. The receptors come from a woman in her twenties or thirties in good health and CMV-seropositive.

This sequence joins TRBV5-5 and TRBJ2-1; 8 bases are shared with TRBD1. With V trimmed by 2 bases and J by 5 bases, 6 bases remained unmatched. The germline gives CDR1 SGHKS, CDR2 YYEKEE (reference sequence). The CDR3 spans 15 residues. This CDR3 reads CASSLSGGFHNEQFF. The DNA for the CDR3 is TGTGCCAGCAGCTTATCAGGGGGCTTCCACAATGAGCAGTTCTTC.

The chain joins TRBV9 to TRBJ1-2; D may be TRBD1 (6 bases). Germline assignment: CDR1 SGDLS and CDR2 YYNGEE. The V end was cut by 4 bases, the J end by 8 bases, with 21 bases between. This CDR3 has 15 amino acids. CDR3 bases: TGTGCCAGCAGCCCCCCAGTTCAGGGGAATTGGGGCTACACCTTC. Amino acid sequence: CASSPPVQGNWGYTF.

The chain combines TRBV7-9 with TRBJ2-7; TRBD2 matches at 8 bases. From germline, CDR1 is SEHNR and CDR2 FQNEAQ (reference sequence). The CDR3 is 14 residues long. The junction had 5 bases not matched to a gene; V was cut back by 5 bases and J by 2 bases. CDR3 nucleotide sequence: TGTGCCAGCAGCGAGCGGGAGTTTACCTACGAGCAGTACTTC. Translating it yields CASSEREFTYEQYF.

The chain links TRBV27 to TRBJ1-3; perhaps TRBD1 as D (6 bases). Looked up from germline, CDR1 is MNHEY and CDR2 is SMNVEV (reference sequence). Trimming removed 5 bases at V and 0 bases at J, with 23 bases between. The length of the CDR3 is 19 residues. For the CDR3, the DNA is TGTGCCAGCAGTCGACTGAGCGGGGGCCTTTCCTCCTCTGGAAACACCATATATTTT. Translating gives CASSRLSGGLSSSGNTIYF.

The sample holds a few counts of this clone. The J gene is TRBJ1-3, the V gene TRBV25-1, with D perhaps TRBD1 (6 bases). The CDR3 runs 17 residues. Germline V gives CDR1 MGHDK, CDR2 SYGVNS. V was cut by 4 bases and J by 0 bases, with 16 bases left in between. The CDR3 nucleotides read TGTGCCAGCAGTGGTCCTGGACAACAGGGCTCTGGAAACACCATATATTTT. Translating it yields CASSGPGQQGSGNTIYF.

CDR3 DNA sequence: TGCGCCAGCAGCGCGGGACAGGGTTGGGGCCGGAGACTCTACACCTTC. Residues: CASSAGQGWGRRLYTF. This chain joins TRBV5-1 and TRBJ1-2; 9 bases match TRBD1. Germline CDR1 and CDR2: SGHRS and YFSETQ. CDR3 length: 16 amino acids. After removal of 4 bases from V and 10 bases from J, the junction contained 17 bases not matched to a gene. The entire variable domain, with the rest obtained from reference TRBV5-1 and TRBJ1-2, is as follows: KAGVTQTPRYLIKTRGQQVTLSCSPISGHRSVSWYQQTPGQGLQFLFEYFSETQRNKGNFPGRFSGRQFSNSRSEMNVSTLELGDSALYLCASSAGQGWGRRLYTFGSGTRLTVV.

This chain uses TRBV27 with TRBJ1-2; unclear D gene. Trimming stripped 9 bases from V and 4 bases from J, with 18 bases between. Germline assignment: CDR1 MNHEY and CDR2 SMNVEV (reference sequence). The CDR3 length is 14 residues. The CDR3 loop reads CARPRLELFYGYTF. In DNA, the CDR3 is TGTGCCAGACCCCGCCTGGAGCTTTTCTATGGCTACACCTTC.

V and J are TRBV7-2 and TRBJ1-6; maybe TRBD1 (5 bases). CDR3 length equals 15 residues. CDR1 and CDR2 (germline): SGHTA, FQGNSA. V lost 7 bases, J lost 5 bases, and 15 bases lay in between. The CDR3 loop reads CASTSAGLDNSPLHF. The CDR3 coding sequence is TGTGCCAGCACCTCAGCGGGGCTGGATAATTCACCCCTCCACTTT.

This clone was detected only a few times. The chain couples TRBV5-8 to TRBJ2-3; 12 positions match TRBD2. V lost 3 bases and J lost 1; bases outside the gene matches: 3. In germline, CDR1 is SGHTS, CDR2 YDEGEE. CDR3 length: 16 residues. The CDR3 here is CASSSWTSGGTDTQYF. CDR3 DNA: TGTGCCAGCAGCTCCTGGACTAGCGGGGGCACAGATACGCAGTATTTT.